This T cell receptor (beta chain) appears in the sequencing data of a study of cytomegalovirus exposure and HLA in healthy donors. The CDR3 extends over 19 amino acids. From germline, CDR1 is MGHRA and CDR2 YSYEKL. V lost 5 bases, J lost 2 bases, and 13 bases stayed unmatched. Turning to this clone: Other DNA sequences in the sample encode the same CDR3.

Primers included in the PCR were 60 Vbeta and 13 Jbeta primers. Measured with immunoSEQ multiplex PCR; TCRdb has only the in-frame clones, and not every one. Of about 140,000 clones in the sample, more than 75% were seen once. The sequenced sample was PBMCs. This chain links TRBV4-1 with TRBJ2-3; TRBD2 aligns across 13 bases. This clonotype originated in a woman aged 30 to 39 in good health and CMV-seronegative. In nucleotides, the CDR3 is TGCGCCAGCAGCAAGTCGGGACTAGCGGGAAGGGGGGTCACAGATACGCAGTATTTT. The encoded protein is CASSKSGLAGRGVTDTQYF.